This is a list of T cell receptor beta chains from one sample in a study of T-cell memory formation after mild COVID-19. TCRdb re-called the 5' RACE reads through MiXCR, storing one row per CDR3 protein. The table shows more than 300,000 distinct CDR3 sequences, with approximately 15% occurring only once. Sequences were obtained from PBMCs or a T cell subset sorted from them (not recorded which). The source is a man younger than 30 who had mild COVID-19 (a few samples of this study predate the infection). Cell type and time point are not known. Both conserved end residues are part of each CDR3. The order of the fields is clone size, V gene, J gene, D gene, CDR3 protein, CDR3 DNA. A D gene is named only where the DNA matches it firmly. Rows may omit the clone size; those that give it use once, few, many or a size class.

abundance: NA
v_gene: TRBV20-1
j_gene: TRBJ1-6
d_gene: NA
CDR3aa: CSARAGSTQTYNSPLHF
CDR3nt: TGCAGTGCTAGAGCGGGGAGTACTCAGACCTATAATTCACCCCTCCACTTT

abundance: few
v_gene: TRBV7-9
j_gene: TRBJ2-2
d_gene: TRBD1
CDR3aa: CASSSGTGSTGELFF
CDR3nt: TGTGCCAGCAGCTCCGGGACAGGGAGTACCGGGGAGCTGTTTTTT

abundance: many
v_gene: TRBV5-5
j_gene: TRBJ1-1
d_gene: TRBD1
CDR3aa: CASSLEFGGRGQGDTEAFF
CDR3nt: TGTGCCAGCAGCTTGGAATTTGGCGGCCGGGGACAGGGGGACACTGAAGCTTTCTTT

abundance: NA
v_gene: TRBV6-2/TRBV6-3
j_gene: TRBJ1-1
d_gene: NA
CDR3aa: CASRAALGVLNTEAFF
CDR3nt: TGTGCCAGCAGGGCCGCCCTTGGGGTCCTGAACACTGAAGCTTTCTTT

abundance: few
v_gene: TRBV24-1
j_gene: TRBJ1-5
d_gene: NA
CDR3aa: CATVNRVQPQHF
CDR3nt: TGTGCCACCGTCAACAGGGTTCAGCCCCAGCATTTT

abundance: NA
v_gene: TRBV7-8
j_gene: TRBJ2-3
d_gene: TRBD2
CDR3aa: CASSYAAGGATDTQYF
CDR3nt: TGTGCCAGCAGCTACGCGGCGGGGGGGGCCACAGATACGCAGTATTTT

abundance: NA
v_gene: TRBV7-6
j_gene: TRBJ1-2
d_gene: NA
CDR3aa: CASSLLTAGTYGYTF
CDR3nt: TGTGCCAGCAGCTTATTAACGGCAGGGACCTATGGCTACACCTTC

abundance: NA
v_gene: TRBV12-3/TRBV12-4
j_gene: TRBJ1-1
d_gene: TRBD1
CDR3aa: CASSRTGDSEAFF
CDR3nt: TGTGCCAGCAGTCGGACAGGGGATAGTGAAGCTTTCTTT

abundance: NA
v_gene: TRBV11-2
j_gene: TRBJ2-3
d_gene: NA
CDR3aa: CASRVQGTDTQYF
CDR3nt: TGTGCCAGCAGGGTTCAGGGCACAGATACGCAGTATTTT

abundance: few
v_gene: TRBV9
j_gene: TRBJ2-2
d_gene: TRBD1
CDR3aa: CASSVGTGTGELFF
CDR3nt: TGTGCCAGCAGCGTAGGGACAGGTACCGGGGAGCTGTTTTTT

abundance: NA
v_gene: TRBV4-3
j_gene: TRBJ2-5
d_gene: NA
CDR3aa: CASSQDQGAGRYLPRTQYF
CDR3nt: TGCGCCAGCAGCCAAGATCAAGGGGCTGGGCGGTACCTTCCCAGAACCCAGTACTTC

abundance: many
v_gene: TRBV12-3/TRBV12-4
j_gene: TRBJ1-4
d_gene: NA
CDR3aa: CASSPSGTNEKLFF
CDR3nt: TGTGCCAGCAGTCCTAGTGGGACTAATGAAAAACTGTTTTTT

abundance: many
v_gene: TRBV20-1
j_gene: TRBJ2-6
d_gene: NA
CDR3aa: CSASPGAGANVLTF
CDR3nt: TGCAGTGCTAGTCCAGGGGCTGGGGCCAACGTCCTGACTTTC

abundance: many
v_gene: TRBV9
j_gene: TRBJ1-6
d_gene: TRBD1
CDR3aa: CASSPWDRENSPLHF
CDR3nt: TGTGCCAGCAGCCCGTGGGACAGGGAGAATTCACCCCTCCACTTT

abundance: NA
v_gene: TRBV5-1
j_gene: TRBJ2-5
d_gene: NA
CDR3aa: CASSIGTSGAQETQYF
CDR3nt: TGCGCCAGCAGCATTGGGACAAGTGGGGCCCAAGAGACCCAGTACTTC

abundance: many
v_gene: TRBV6-4
j_gene: TRBJ2-3
d_gene: NA
CDR3aa: CASSDSKGRTQYF
CDR3nt: TGTGCCAGCAGTGACTCGAAGGGCAGAACGCAGTATTTT

abundance: NA
v_gene: TRBV6-5
j_gene: TRBJ1-1
d_gene: TRBD1
CDR3aa: CASMKQGAQTEAFF
CDR3nt: TGTGCCAGTATGAAACAGGGGGCGCAGACTGAAGCTTTCTTT

abundance: NA
v_gene: TRBV27
j_gene: TRBJ1-1
d_gene: NA
CDR3aa: CASTPHGAGTEAFF
CDR3nt: TGTGCCAGCACTCCCCATGGGGCCGGCACTGAAGCTTTCTTT

abundance: once
v_gene: TRBV7-6
j_gene: TRBJ2-5
d_gene: NA
CDR3aa: CASSLLRGGPETQYF
CDR3nt: TGTGCCAGCAGCCTACTAAGGGGGGGCCCAGAGACCCAGTACTTC

abundance: few
v_gene: TRBV6-5
j_gene: TRBJ2-3
d_gene: TRBD2
CDR3aa: CASRTRTSGDTQYF
CDR3nt: TGTGCCAGCAGAACTAGGACTAGCGGGGATACGCAGTATTTT

abundance: many
v_gene: TRBV5-1
j_gene: TRBJ2-6
d_gene: TRBD1
CDR3aa: CASSFQGAGANVLTF
CDR3nt: TGCGCCAGCAGTTTCCAGGGGGCTGGGGCCAACGTCCTGACTTTC

abundance: NA
v_gene: TRBV6-1
j_gene: TRBJ2-7
d_gene: TRBD1
CDR3aa: CASSPRPGQGSLYEQYF
CDR3nt: TGTGCCAGCAGCCCAAGACCGGGACAGGGGTCCCTCTACGAGCAGTACTTC

abundance: many
v_gene: TRBV2
j_gene: TRBJ1-1
d_gene: NA
CDR3aa: CASTKTENTEAFF
CDR3nt: TGTGCCAGCACCAAGACGGAGAACACTGAAGCTTTCTTT

abundance: few
v_gene: TRBV7-9
j_gene: TRBJ2-3
d_gene: NA
CDR3aa: CASSPIQDTQYF
CDR3nt: TGTGCCAGCAGCCCCATTCAAGATACGCAGTATTTT

abundance: NA
v_gene: TRBV2
j_gene: TRBJ1-4
d_gene: TRBD1
CDR3aa: CASRGQGSEKLFF
CDR3nt: TGTGCCAGCCGAGGACAGGGATCCGAAAAACTGTTTTTT

abundance: few
v_gene: TRBV6-5
j_gene: TRBJ2-7
d_gene: TRBD1
CDR3aa: CASSYRDRAYEQYF
CDR3nt: TGTGCCAGCAGTTACCGGGACAGAGCCTACGAGCAGTACTTC

abundance: NA
v_gene: TRBV6-6
j_gene: TRBJ2-6
d_gene: TRBD1
CDR3aa: CASSRDRDVHGANVLTF
CDR3nt: TGTGCCAGCAGCCGGGACAGGGACGTTCATGGGGCTAACGTCCTGACTTTC

abundance: NA
v_gene: TRBV7-3
j_gene: TRBJ1-1
d_gene: NA
CDR3aa: CASSLAQNTEAFF
CDR3nt: TGTGCCAGCAGCTTAGCCCAGAACACTGAAGCTTTCTTT

abundance: NA
v_gene: TRBV6-5
j_gene: TRBJ2-4
d_gene: NA
CDR3aa: CASRQTTLGKNIQYF
CDR3nt: TGTGCCAGCAGACAGACAACCTTGGGCAAAAACATTCAGTACTTC

abundance: NA
v_gene: TRBV12-3/TRBV12-4
j_gene: TRBJ2-7
d_gene: NA
CDR3aa: CASSPVKKTVYEQYF
CDR3nt: TGTGCCAGCAGTCCCGTGAAGAAAACGGTCTACGAGCAGTACTTC

abundance: NA
v_gene: TRBV7-2
j_gene: TRBJ2-7
d_gene: TRBD2
CDR3aa: CASSFLAGYEQYF
CDR3nt: TGTGCCAGCAGCTTCCTAGCGGGCTACGAGCAGTACTTC

abundance: NA
v_gene: TRBV4-2
j_gene: TRBJ1-1
d_gene: NA
CDR3aa: CASRPEPGRMNTEAFF
CDR3nt: TGTGCCAGCAGGCCTGAACCGGGGCGGATGAACACTGAAGCTTTCTTT

abundance: NA
v_gene: TRBV24-1
j_gene: TRBJ2-5
d_gene: NA
CDR3aa: CATSDFRSQYF
CDR3nt: TGTGCCACCAGTGATTTCCGGTCCCAGTACTTC

abundance: few
v_gene: TRBV20-1
j_gene: TRBJ2-1
d_gene: TRBD2
CDR3aa: CSARKRGDIYNEQFF
CDR3nt: TGCAGTGCTAGAAAGCGGGGGGACATCTACAATGAGCAGTTCTTC

abundance: many
v_gene: TRBV5-1
j_gene: TRBJ2-1
d_gene: TRBD2
CDR3aa: CASSLDGGFNEQFF
CDR3nt: TGCGCCAGCAGCTTGGACGGGGGGTTCAATGAGCAGTTCTTC

abundance: NA
v_gene: TRBV5-1
j_gene: TRBJ2-5
d_gene: TRBD2
CDR3aa: CASSLKRLAAGETQYF
CDR3nt: TGCGCCAGCAGCTTGAAGCGACTAGCGGCGGGAGAGACCCAGTACTTC

abundance: few
v_gene: TRBV5-1
j_gene: TRBJ1-1
d_gene: NA
CDR3aa: CASSLLEGNTEAFF
CDR3nt: TGCGCCAGCAGCTTGCTCGAGGGGAACACTGAAGCTTTCTTT

abundance: NA
v_gene: TRBV10-2
j_gene: TRBJ1-1
d_gene: NA
CDR3aa: CASIPEAAGNTEAFF
CDR3nt: TGCGCCAGCATACCGGAGGCGGCGGGGAACACTGAAGCTTTCTTT

abundance: NA
v_gene: TRBV5-1
j_gene: TRBJ2-1
d_gene: NA
CDR3aa: CASSLVAPNEQFF
CDR3nt: TGCGCCAGCAGCTTGGTCGCTCCCAATGAGCAGTTCTTC

abundance: few
v_gene: TRBV4-2
j_gene: TRBJ2-1
d_gene: NA
CDR3aa: CASSQAEEQFF
CDR3nt: TGTGCCAGCAGCCAGGCGGAGGAGCAGTTCTTC

abundance: NA
v_gene: TRBV25-1
j_gene: TRBJ2-1
d_gene: TRBD2
CDR3aa: CASSEYPGGDSHYNEQFF
CDR3nt: TGTGCCAGCAGTGAATATCCTGGGGGGGATAGTCACTACAATGAGCAGTTCTTC

abundance: few
v_gene: TRBV12-3/TRBV12-4
j_gene: TRBJ1-6
d_gene: TRBD1
CDR3aa: CASRTLGQGRKNSPLHF
CDR3nt: TGTGCCAGCAGGACCCTAGGACAGGGTCGAAAGAATTCACCCCTCCACTTT

abundance: NA
v_gene: TRBV6-2/TRBV6-3
j_gene: TRBJ1-2
d_gene: TRBD1
CDR3aa: CASRKGQGAANYGYTF
CDR3nt: TGTGCCAGCAGGAAGGGACAGGGAGCCGCCAACTATGGCTACACCTTC

abundance: NA
v_gene: TRBV18
j_gene: TRBJ2-7
d_gene: TRBD1
CDR3aa: CASSPAGTASYEQYF
CDR3nt: TGTGCCAGCTCACCGGCCGGGACAGCGTCCTACGAGCAGTACTTC

abundance: NA
v_gene: TRBV6-5
j_gene: TRBJ1-3
d_gene: NA
CDR3aa: CASSSSSRVYGTDTIYF
CDR3nt: TGTGCCAGCAGCTCCTCAAGCCGGGTCTATGGGACGGACACCATATATTTT

abundance: many
v_gene: TRBV7-2
j_gene: TRBJ1-2
d_gene: TRBD1
CDR3aa: CASSPAGTGKRYGYTF
CDR3nt: TGTGCCAGCAGCCCAGCCGGGACAGGGAAGAGGTATGGCTACACCTTC